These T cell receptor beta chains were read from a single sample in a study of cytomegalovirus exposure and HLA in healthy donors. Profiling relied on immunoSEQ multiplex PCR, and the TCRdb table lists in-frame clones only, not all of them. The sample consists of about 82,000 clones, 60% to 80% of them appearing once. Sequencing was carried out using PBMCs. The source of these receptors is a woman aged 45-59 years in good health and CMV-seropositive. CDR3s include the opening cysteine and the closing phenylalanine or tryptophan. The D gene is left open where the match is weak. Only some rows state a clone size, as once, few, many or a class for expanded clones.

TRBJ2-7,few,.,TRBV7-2,CASSLVQGSVGEQYF,TGTGCCAGCAGCTTAGTCCAGGGGTCTGTTGGCGAGCAGTACTTC
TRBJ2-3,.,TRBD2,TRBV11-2,CASSLPAGGQDTQYF,TGTGCCAGCAGCTTACCAGCGGGAGGGCAAGATACGCAGTATTTT
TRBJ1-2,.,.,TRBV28,CASSPPQGRLSGYTF,TGTGCCAGCAGTCCCCCCCAGGGCCGGCTATCGGGCTACACCTTC
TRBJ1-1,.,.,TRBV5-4,CASSPGIMNTEAFF,TGTGCCAGCAGTCCGGGGATCATGAACACTGAAGCTTTCTTT
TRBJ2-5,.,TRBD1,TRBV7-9,CASSPNATRDSETQYF,TGTGCCAGCAGCCCAAATGCTACCCGGGACAGCGAGACCCAGTACTTC
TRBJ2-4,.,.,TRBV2,CASSRWLSPADKNIQYF,TGTGCCAGCAGTCGGTGGCTGTCTCCCGCGGACAAAAACATTCAGTACTTC
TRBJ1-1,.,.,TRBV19,CASSEGLNTEAFF,TGTGCCAGTAGTGAGGGCCTCAACACTGAAGCTTTCTTT
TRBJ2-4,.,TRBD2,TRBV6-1,CASLGGLTNIQYF,TGTGCCAGCCTCGGGGGACTAACAAACATTCAGTACTTC
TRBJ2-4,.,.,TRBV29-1,CAGNARAKNIQYF,TGCGCGGGGAACGCTAGAGCCAAAAACATTCAGTACTTC
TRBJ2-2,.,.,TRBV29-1,CSVEREIGELFF,TGCAGCGTCGAACGGGAGATCGGGGAGCTGTTTTTT
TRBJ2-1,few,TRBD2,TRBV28,CASSFGGSINEQFF,TGTGCCAGCAGTTTTGGCGGGAGTATCAATGAGCAGTTCTTC
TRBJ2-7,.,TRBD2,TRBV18,CASSPGTSPPYEQYF,TGTGCCAGCTCACCAGGGACTAGCCCTCCCTACGAGCAGTACTTC
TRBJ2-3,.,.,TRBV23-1,CASSQIWGLPTQYF,TGCGCCAGCAGCCAAATCTGGGGGCTGCCTACGCAGTATTTT
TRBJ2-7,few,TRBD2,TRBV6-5,CASSYLTSGSPYEQYF,TGTGCCAGCAGTTACTTAACTAGCGGGAGCCCCTACGAGCAGTACTTC
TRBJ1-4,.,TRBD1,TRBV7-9,CASSSPRDRGREKLFF,TGTGCCAGCAGCTCCCCTCGTGACAGGGGGAGGGAAAAACTGTTTTTT
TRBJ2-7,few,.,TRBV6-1,CASISRGGYEQYF,TGTGCCAGCATTAGTAGAGGGGGATACGAGCAGTACTTC
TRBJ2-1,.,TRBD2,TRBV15,CATRGAGGVNEQFF,TGTGCCACACGAGGGGCGGGAGGGGTGAATGAGCAGTTCTTC
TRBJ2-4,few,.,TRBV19,CASSNSGGSLAKNIQYF,TGTGCCAGTAGTAACAGTGGAGGGTCTCTGGCCAAAAACATTCAGTACTTC
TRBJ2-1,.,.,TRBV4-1,CASSQEWGQGGEQFF,TGCGCCAGCAGCCAAGAATGGGGCCAGGGGGGTGAGCAGTTCTTC
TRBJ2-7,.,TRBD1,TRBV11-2,CASSLAGTGAYEQYF,TGTGCCAGCAGCTTAGCCGGGACAGGGGCGTACGAGCAGTACTTC
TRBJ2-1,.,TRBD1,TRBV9,CASSMGQGSRNNEQFF,TGTGCCAGCAGCATGGGACAGGGCAGTAGGAACAATGAGCAGTTCTTC
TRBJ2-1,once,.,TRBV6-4,CASSDGSGANEQFF,TGTGCCAGCAGTGACGGGTCGGGAGCTAATGAGCAGTTCTTC
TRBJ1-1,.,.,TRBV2,CASSSDSLVEAFF,TGTGCCAGCAGTTCTGACAGCCTCGTTGAAGCTTTCTTT
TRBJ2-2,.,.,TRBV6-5,CASSGGVGELFF,TGTGCCAGCAGTGGCGGGGTAGGGGAGCTGTTTTTT
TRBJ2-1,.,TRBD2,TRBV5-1,CASSFRTSGSDEQFF,TGCGCCAGCAGCTTCCGGACTAGCGGGAGTGATGAGCAGTTCTTC
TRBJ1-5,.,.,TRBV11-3,CASSFFTGPLPQPQHF,TGTGCCAGCAGCTTTTTTACAGGTCCCCTCCCGCAGCCCCAGCATTTT
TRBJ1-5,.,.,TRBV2,CASSERGNENQPQHF,TGTGCCAGCAGTGAACGGGGGAATGAGAATCAGCCCCAGCATTTT
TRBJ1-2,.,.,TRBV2,CASSDFESRGYTF,TGTGCCAGCAGTGATTTCGAGAGTCGTGGCTACACCTTC
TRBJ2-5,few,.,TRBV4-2,CASSQLGGFQETQYF,TGTGCCAGCAGCCAGCTAGGGGGTTTCCAAGAGACCCAGTACTTC
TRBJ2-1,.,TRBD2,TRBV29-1,CSVEPTGSGRLNEQFF,TGCAGCGTTGAACCCACCGGGAGCGGGAGATTGAATGAGCAGTTCTTC
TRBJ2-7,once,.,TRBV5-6,CASSPGVYEQYF,TGTGCCAGCAGCCCCGGAGTTTACGAGCAGTACTTC
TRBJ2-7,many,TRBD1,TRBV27,CASSYPSTGGSYEQYF,TGTGCCAGCAGTTACCCTTCGACAGGGGGTTCCTACGAGCAGTACTTC
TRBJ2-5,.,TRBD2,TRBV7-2,CASSSGLAGVIGETQYF,TGTGCCAGCAGCTCCGGACTAGCGGGAGTGATAGGGGAGACCCAGTACTTC
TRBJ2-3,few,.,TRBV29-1,CSVGLRDGTDTQYF,TGCAGCGTTGGATTGCGGGATGGCACAGATACGCAGTATTTT
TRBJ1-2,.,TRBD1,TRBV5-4,CASSSQGRDGYTF,TGTGCCAGCAGCTCACAGGGGCGGGATGGCTACACCTTC
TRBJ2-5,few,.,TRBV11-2,CASRPQGWSQETQYF,TGTGCCAGCAGACCACAGGGATGGAGCCAAGAGACCCAGTACTTC
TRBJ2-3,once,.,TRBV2,CASNLEGHTDTQYF,TGTGCCAGCAATCTGGAGGGGCACACAGATACGCAGTATTTT
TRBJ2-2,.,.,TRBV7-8,CASSRRAIGELFF,TGTGCCAGCAGCCGGAGGGCGATCGGGGAGCTGTTTTTT
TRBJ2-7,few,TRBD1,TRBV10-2,CASSDGTGFVEQYF,TGCGCCAGCAGTGATGGGACAGGGTTCGTCGAGCAGTACTTC
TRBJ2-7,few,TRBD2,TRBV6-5,CASSYSIAGSYEQYF,TGTGCCAGCAGTTACTCGATAGCGGGCTCCTACGAGCAGTACTTC
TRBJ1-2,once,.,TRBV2,CATSRDTAMGYTF,TGTGCCACCTCCCGGGACACAGCTATGGGCTACACCTTC
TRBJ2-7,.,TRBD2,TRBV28,CASSLFSSGRGEQYF,TGTGCCAGCAGTTTATTTAGTAGCGGGAGGGGCGAGCAGTACTTC
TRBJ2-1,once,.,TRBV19,CASSMGRGRIDEQFF,TGTGCCAGTAGTATGGGCAGGGGACGGATCGATGAGCAGTTCTTC
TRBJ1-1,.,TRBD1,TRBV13,CASSHRQGPEAFF,TGTGCCAGCAGCCATAGACAGGGGCCTGAAGCTTTCTTT
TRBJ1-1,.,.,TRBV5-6,CASSFTTANTEAFF,TGTGCCAGCAGCTTTACGACAGCGAACACTGAAGCTTTCTTT
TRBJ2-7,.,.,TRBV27,CASRRGGAYEQYF,TGTGCCAGCAGAAGGGGGGGGGCCTACGAGCAGTACTTC
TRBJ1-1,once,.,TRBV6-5,CASKGGTEAFF,TGTGCCAGCAAAGGGGGAACTGAAGCTTTCTTT
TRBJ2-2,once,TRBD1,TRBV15,CATSKGQANTGELFF,TGTGCCACCAGCAAGGGACAGGCGAACACCGGGGAGCTGTTTTTT
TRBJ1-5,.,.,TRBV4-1,CASSQVGVGQPQHF,TGCGCCAGCAGCCAAGTCGGGGTAGGTCAGCCCCAGCATTTT
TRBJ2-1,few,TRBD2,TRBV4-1,CASSQGPGTSGQFF,TGCGCCAGCAGCCAAGGACCCGGGACTAGCGGACAGTTCTTC
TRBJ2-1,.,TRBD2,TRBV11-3,CASSLVAGGPGEQFF,TGTGCCAGCAGCTTAGTAGCGGGAGGGCCGGGTGAGCAGTTCTTC
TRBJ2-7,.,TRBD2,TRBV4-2,CASSQDPGGHYEQYF,TGTGCCAGCAGCCAAGATCCGGGAGGACACTACGAGCAGTACTTC
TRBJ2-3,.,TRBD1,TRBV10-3,CAIGTDTDTQYF,TGTGCCATCGGGACAGACACAGATACGCAGTATTTT
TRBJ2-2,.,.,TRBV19,CASSIAPGTNTGELFF,TGTGCCAGTAGTATAGCCCCGGGGACGAACACCGGGGAGCTGTTTTTT